Below, 20 T cell receptor beta chains from the same sample are listed, as sequenced in a study of vaccination effects on CD4 cells after COVID-19. The antigens of these receptors remain unknown. The protocol was immunoSEQ multiplex PCR, while the TCRdb copy is restricted to in-frame clones and leaves out a portion. Here the sample spans over 50,000 clones, around 81% being singletons. Viral peptide pools were used in the ViraFEST assay to expand antigen-specific CD4+ T cells, and sequencing came afterward. Isolating CD4+ T cells followed roughly ten days of culture. The sample here was CD4+ T cells from PBMCs cultured with HCoV-229E spike peptides, taken before COVID-19 vaccination. Every receptor here comes from a human donor who received a COVID-19 vaccine.

This clone showed up just a few times. The chain combines TRBV4-2 with TRBJ2-3, with D perhaps assigned TRBD1 or TRBD2 (5 bases each). Germline values: CDR1 LGHNA, CDR2 YNFKEQ. Trimming stripped 4 bases from V and 5 bases from J, with 16 bases between. The CDR3 is made up of 15 amino acids. CDR3 residues: CASSLEGTSGDTQYF. The CDR3 nucleotides are TGTGCCAGCAGCCTTGAAGGGACCTCGGGAGATACGCAGTATTTT.

V is TRBV5-5 and J is TRBJ2-3, with D tentatively TRBD1 (5 bases). The CDR3 contains 16 residues. V was clipped by 1 base and J by 6 bases, with 18 bases between them. CDR1 is SGHKS and CDR2 is YYEKEE in the germline V gene (reference sequence). CDR3 nucleotide sequence: TGTGCCAGCAGCTTGTACGCACAGGCTCCAGACGATACGCAGTATTTT. Protein product: CASSLYAQAPDDTQYF.

The J gene is TRBJ1-2, the V gene TRBV5-1; D may be TRBD1 (5 bases). The CDR3 is 14 amino acids. V lost 0 bases and J 6 bases, leaving 12 bases between the germline ends. Germline V gives CDR1 SGHRS, CDR2 YFSETQ. CDR3 DNA sequence: TGCGCCAGCAGCTTGGCGGGCAGGGTGAATGGCTACACCTTC. Encoded protein: CASSLAGRVNGYTF.

This sequence joins TRBV4-3 and TRBJ1-4; D ambiguous. The CDR3 sequence is 16 residues long. Germline lookup yields CDR1 LGHNA and CDR2 YSLEER. V lost 0 bases and J 8 bases, leaving 16 bases between the germline ends. The CDR3: CASSQDWKGSGEKLFF. The CDR3 DNA sequence: TGCGCCAGCAGCCAAGATTGGAAAGGGAGCGGGGAAAAACTGTTTTTT.

The chain recombines TRBV3-1 (or the pseudogene TRBV3-2) with TRBJ2-1, with D tentatively TRBD2 (6 bases). Germline lookup yields CDR1 LGHDT and CDR2 YNNKEL (reference sequence). The CDR3 is 15 amino acids. Trimming cost V 0 bases and J 4 bases, with 10 bases left between them. In DNA, the CDR3 is TGTGCCAGCAGCCAAGACGCGGGGTGGTACAATGAGCAGTTCTTC. It translates to CASSQDAGWYNEQFF.

This clone was seen only once. CDR3 sequence: CASTKQGVNYNEQFF. CDR3 nucleotide sequence: TGTGCCAGCACCAAACAAGGGGTAAACTACAATGAGCAGTTCTTC. This chain joins TRBV6-5 and TRBJ2-1; D perhaps matches TRBD1 (5 bases). Germline V gives CDR1 MNHEY, CDR2 SVGAGI. The CDR3 sequence is 15 residues long. V lost 7 bases and J lost 3, with 16 bases in between.

The J gene is TRBJ2-3, the V gene TRBV2, with 12 bases aligning to TRBD2. With 5 bases clipped from V and 7 bases from J, the junction kept 10 bases outside the gene matches. The length of the CDR3 is 16 residues. The germline V gene has CDR1 SNHLY and CDR2 FYNNEI. For the CDR3, the DNA is TGTGCCAGCAGTCGGTTCGCTAGCGGGGGGGCATATACGCAGTATTTT. Amino acid sequence: CASSRFASGGAYTQYF.

The V call is TRBV11-3, the J call TRBJ2-5; 14 bases are a match to TRBD2. Trimming removed 4 bases from V and 5 bases from J; junction bases left unmatched: 3. Germline V gives CDR1 SGHNT, CDR2 YENEEA. This CDR3 comprises 15 residues. CDR3 coding DNA: TGTGCCAGCAGCTCAGGACTAGCGGGGGGCGAGACCCAGTACTTC. It translates to CASSSGLAGGETQYF.

The chain couples TRBV5-1 to TRBJ2-3; D gene unclear. The V and J ends lost 1 base and 2 bases respectively, with 8 bases between them. There are 14 residues in the CDR3. Germline V gives CDR1 SGHRS, CDR2 YFSETQ. The DNA of the CDR3 is TGCGCCAGCAGCTTGAGGGCCGACACAGATACGCAGTATTTT. This sequence encodes CASSLRADTDTQYF.

The chain links TRBV18 to TRBJ2-5, with 12 bases fitting TRBD2. Germline V gene data show CDR1 as KGHSH and CDR2 as LQKENI. With V trimmed by 0 bases and J by 4 bases, 6 bases remained unmatched. The CDR3 is made up of 17 amino acids. The CDR3 protein is CASSPPRLAGVRETQYF. The CDR3 coding sequence is TGTGCCAGCTCACCACCCCGACTAGCGGGGGTAAGAGAGACCCAGTACTTC.

This sequence joins TRBV7-9 and TRBJ2-5, with 7 bases fitting TRBD1. Per the germline V gene, CDR1 is SEHNR and CDR2 is FQNEAQ (reference sequence). After removal of 5 bases from V and 2 bases from J, the junction contained 8 bases not matched to a gene. The CDR3 length is 15 residues. CDR3 nucleotide sequence: TGTGCCAGCAGCGAGGGACAGACACTACAAGAGACCCAGTACTTC. This translates into CASSEGQTLQETQYF. Full variable domain (remainder filled in from reference TRBV7-9 and TRBJ2-5): DTGVSQNPRHKITKRGQNVTFRCDPISEHNRLYWYRQTLGQGPEFLTYFQNEAQLEKSRLLSDRFSAERPKGSFSTLEIQRTEQGDSAMYLCASSEGQTLQETQYFGPGTRLLVL.

The chain is built from TRBV7-8 and TRBJ1-3, with a weak D call TRBD1 (5 bases). The CDR3 runs to 14 residues. Trimming pared 5 bases from V and 0 bases from J, leaving 8 bases between. Germline CDR1 is SGHVS and CDR2 is FQNEAQ. Written as DNA, the CDR3 is TGTGCCAGCAGCCCCGGGGGCTCTGGAAACACCATATATTTT. Translating it yields CASSPGGSGNTIYF.

In its sample, this clone was seen once. The chain couples TRBV5-4 to TRBJ2-7; 14 bases map to TRBD2. CDR3 length: 16 amino acids. The V segment lost 4 bases and the J segment 5 bases; nucleotides outside the gene matches: 8. The germline CDR1 and CDR2 sequences are SGHNT and YYREEE (reference sequence). This CDR3 is CASSPGTSGGTHEQYV. The CDR3 nucleotides are TGTGCCAGCAGCCCCGGGACTAGCGGGGGTACCCACGAGCAGTACGTC.

Only one count was recorded for this clone. V and J are TRBV7-3 and TRBJ2-3; the D is unclear. This CDR3 is built from 13 residues. Germline V gene lookup returns CDR1 SGHTA and CDR2 FQGTGA. Trimming stripped 4 bases from V and 1 base from J, with 6 bases between. Here the CDR3 reads CASSWSRTDTQYF. CDR3 DNA: TGTGCCAGCAGCTGGAGTCGCACAGATACGCAGTATTTT.

This clone was picked up a small number of times. This chain uses TRBV19 with TRBJ1-3; no firm D call. The V end was cut by 8 bases, the J end by 2 bases, with 13 bases between. CDR3 length: 14 residues. Germline V CDR1 and CDR2: LNHDA, SQIVND (reference sequence). CDR3 in DNA: TGTGCCAGTGACGGGCCTAGGACTGGAAACACCATATATTTT. Amino acid sequence: CASDGPRTGNTIYF.

J is TRBJ2-7 and V is TRBV2, with D maybe TRBD2 (6 bases). The CDR3 is 16 residues long. Germline CDR1 reads SNHLY; CDR2 reads FYNNEI. Trimming shortened V by 5 bases and J by 2 bases, and 19 bases separated the two germline ends. The chain's CDR3 is CASSPHPGVQTYEQYV. The DNA for the CDR3 is TGTGCCAGCAGTCCCCACCCGGGGGTGCAGACCTACGAGCAGTACGTC.

The rearrangement links TRBV12-5 to TRBJ1-1; 8 bases map to TRBD1. In germline, CDR1 is LGHNT, CDR2 FRNRAP. The CDR3 extends over 15 amino acids. The V and J ends lost 7 bases and 5 bases, in that order; junction bases with no gene match: 12. CDR3 residues: CASAPDRGRWTEAFF. CDR3 DNA: TGTGCTAGTGCCCCCGACAGGGGACGATGGACTGAAGCTTTCTTT.

As regards this clone: Other DNA sequences of this sample code for an identical CDR3. V gene TRBV2 combines with J gene TRBJ2-5; D gene unclear. Germline V lookup: CDR1 SNHLY, CDR2 FYNNEI. The germline V and J ends were trimmed by 3 bases and 4 bases, with 3 bases remaining between them. The CDR3 totals 11 residues. CDR3 sequence (DNA): TGTGCCAGCAGTGAGGGAGAGACCCAGTACTTC. Protein: CASSEGETQYF.

V and J are TRBV5-6 and TRBJ1-1; no definite D call. V dropped 1 base and J dropped 5 bases, with 15 bases sitting between them. In germline, CDR1 is SGHDT, CDR2 YYEEEE. This CDR3 comprises 15 residues. The CDR3 DNA follows: TGTGCCAGCAGCTTGTTGCAGACCAAAGGGACTGAAGCTTTCTTT. This gives the protein CASSLLQTKGTEAFF.

This clone occurred once. This rearrangement joins TRBV28 to TRBJ1-5; D is ambiguous. The length of the CDR3 is 11 residues. V was clipped by 8 bases and J by 4 bases, with 6 bases between them. Germline V CDR1 and CDR2: MDHEN, SYDVKM. This chain's CDR3 is CASFSNQPQHF. The CDR3 DNA is TGTGCCAGCTTCTCGAATCAGCCCCAGCATTTT.